Following are 32 T cell receptor beta chains from one sample sequenced in a study of blood T cell repertoires in COVID-19 (TCRdb year 2020). Receptors were amplified or captured by the immunoSEQ multiplex PCR assay. TCRdb's version of the immuneACCESS table is confined to in-frame rearrangements and falls short of the full clone set. An unresolved V gene accounts for under half of the shortfall where checked; the remainder is of unknown origin. Across this sample there are more than 75,000 clones, with around 80% seen only once. Of the sample, 10% is held by the ten largest clones. The sequenced sample consisted of peripheral blood. These receptors were collected from a man aged 60 to 75 with acute or convalescent COVID-19.

This clone turned up a few times. V gene TRBV2 combines with J gene TRBJ2-3, with 10 nucleotides matching TRBD2. CDR3 size: 17 residues. The V gene end was trimmed by 5 bases and the J gene end by 0 bases; junction bases not matched to a gene: 8. Germline lookup yields CDR1 SNHLY and CDR2 FYNNEI. CDR3 protein: CASSQSSSGGSTDTQYF. In DNA form, the CDR3 reads TGTGCCAGCAGTCAATCTTCTAGCGGGGGTAGCACAGATACGCAGTATTTT.

V usage is TRBV20-1 and J usage is TRBJ1-2, with 8 bases identical to TRBD1. Germline CDR1 is DFQATT and CDR2 is SNEGSKA (reference sequence). CDR3 size: 11 residues. V gave up 4 bases and J gave up 9 bases; unmatched junction bases: 4. Written as DNA, the CDR3 is TGCAGTGCTACCACAGGGGGAAGCTACACCTTC. It encodes CSATTGGSYTF.

CDR3 loop: CAIGFAGSYNEQFF. In nucleotides, the CDR3 is TGTGCCATCGGGTTCGCAGGCTCCTACAATGAGCAGTTCTTC. The chain employs TRBV10-3 and TRBJ2-1; no clear D gene. Trimming pared 8 bases from V and 0 bases from J, leaving 11 bases between. The germline V gene encodes CDR1 ENHRY and CDR2 SYGVKD. The CDR3 extends over 14 amino acids.

In this sample, this clone turned up a few times. Here the CDR3 DNA reads TGTGCCAGCAGCCGGTCCACCTACGAGCAGTACTTC. It codes for CASSRSTYEQYF. This sequence joins TRBV7-9 and TRBJ2-7, with D hard to call. CDR1 is SEHNR, CDR2 FQNEAQ, per germline (reference sequence). V was cut by 5 bases and J by 2 bases, with 7 bases left in between. The CDR3 has 12 amino acids.

The chain couples TRBV7-2 to TRBJ2-7; the D gene is possibly TRBD1 (6 bases). The V end lost 1 base, the J end lost 7 bases, and 8 bases lay between the germline ends. Germline V lookup: CDR1 SGHTA, CDR2 FQGNSA. The CDR3 runs to 12 residues. The CDR3 coding sequence is TGTGCCAGCAGCTTAGTCGGACAGGAGCAGTACTTC. Translated, it gives CASSLVGQEQYF.

V usage is TRBV7-2 and J usage is TRBJ1-6; tentative D call: TRBD1 (5 bases). Germline V CDR1 and CDR2: SGHTA, FQGNSA. This CDR3 is 16 amino acids long. The V end was cut by 3 bases, the J end by 9 bases, with 18 bases between. The CDR3 sequence: CASSLVGGSLGSPLHF. In DNA, the CDR3 is TGTGCCAGCAGCTTGGTCGGGGGGTCATTAGGTTCACCCCTCCACTTT.

This clone was seen a few times. V and J are TRBV11-3 and TRBJ2-1; 9 nucleotides agree with TRBD1. This CDR3 has 16 amino acids. V lost 5 bases and J lost 2; bases outside the gene matches: 7. CDR1 and CDR2 (germline): SGHNT, YENEEA. The DNA for the CDR3 is TGTGCCAGCAGCCCGGGGGACAGGGTGGCCTACAATGAGCAGTTCTTC. Its translation: CASSPGDRVAYNEQFF. The variable domain in full, completed from reference TRBV11-3 and TRBJ2-1, reads EAGVVQSPRYKIIEKKQPVAFWCNPISGHNTLYWYLQNLGQGPELLIRYENEEAVDDSQLPKDRFSAERLKGVDSTLKIQPAELGDSAVYLCASSPGDRVAYNEQFFGPGTRLTVL.

V is TRBV5-5 and J is TRBJ2-1; 9 bases agree with TRBD2. Germline CDR1 is SGHKS and CDR2 is YYEKEE (reference sequence). The CDR3 covers 15 residues. With V trimmed by 2 bases and J by 10 bases, 10 bases remained unmatched. The CDR3 loop reads CASSFVAGELREQFF. The CDR3 coding sequence is TGTGCCAGCAGCTTCGTAGCGGGAGAGCTACGGGAGCAGTTCTTC.

The chain links TRBV5-1 to TRBJ2-1; D may be TRBD2 (7 bases). Trimming stripped 7 bases from V and 7 bases from J, with 18 bases between. The germline gives CDR1 SGHRS, CDR2 YFSETQ. This CDR3 has 14 amino acids. The CDR3 DNA follows: TGCGCCAGCTTACCCGAAGGGGGGGGAAATGAGCAGTTCTTC. It yields the protein CASLPEGGGNEQFF.

V gene TRBV3-1 (or the pseudogene TRBV3-2) combines with J gene TRBJ2-1; perhaps TRBD2 as D (5 bases). The CDR3 has 15 residues. V lost 5 bases to trimming and J lost 0 bases, with 11 bases between them. Germline values: CDR1 LGHDT, CDR2 YNNKEL (reference sequence). For the CDR3, the DNA is TGTGCCAGCAGCGCCCCGGGGAGCTCCTACAATGAGCAGTTCTTC. Amino acids: CASSAPGSSYNEQFF.

This clone came up once. Here the CDR3 reads CASSRGPSNTGELFF. The CDR3, as DNA: TGTGCCAGCAGTCGCGGGCCTTCGAACACCGGGGAGCTGTTTTTT. The chain carries TRBV2 and TRBJ2-2, with TRBD2 as a possible D gene (5 bases). The V and J ends lost 5 bases and 0 bases respectively, with 10 bases between them. The CDR3 runs to 15 residues. Germline assignment: CDR1 SNHLY and CDR2 FYNNEI.

The chain uses TRBV19 and TRBJ1-2; 8 bases agree with TRBD1. V lost 6 bases to trimming and J lost 4 bases; unmatched junction nucleotides: 4. The CDR3 spans 13 residues. Germline V lookup: CDR1 LNHDA, CDR2 SQIVND (reference sequence). The DNA for the CDR3 is TGTGCCAGTAGGAGACAGGGGTTCTATGGCTACACCTTC. As protein: CASRRQGFYGYTF. Full variable domain (missing parts from reference TRBV19 and TRBJ1-2): DGGITQSPKYLFRKEGQNVTLSCEQNLNHDAMYWYRQDPGQGLRLIYYSQIVNDFQKGDIAEGYSVSREKKESFPLTVTSAQKNPTAFYLCASRRQGFYGYTFGSGTRLTVV.

The chain couples TRBV27 to TRBJ2-7; TRBD1 agrees at 7 bases. The germline CDR1 and CDR2 sequences are MNHEY and SMNVEV (reference sequence). CDR3 size: 14 residues. The trim removed 2 bases at V and 1 base at J, leaving 2 bases unmatched. CDR3 amino acids: CASSLETGSYEQYF. For the CDR3, the DNA is TGTGCCAGCAGTTTAGAGACAGGGTCCTACGAGCAGTACTTC.

The rearrangement uses TRBV28 and TRBJ1-2; 8 bases match TRBD1. The CDR3 covers 13 residues. The J segment lost 8 bases and the V segment lost 5 bases, leaving 7 bases of the junction unmatched. Germline V gene data show CDR1 as MDHEN and CDR2 as SYDVKM. This CDR3 reads CASSRQGAVGYTF. The CDR3, as DNA: TGTGCCAGCAGTAGGCAGGGGGCGGTCGGCTACACCTTC.

This chain connects TRBV2 to TRBJ1-1, with TRBD1 identical over 9 bases. Per germline, CDR1 SNHLY and CDR2 FYNNEI. This CDR3 has 15 residues. Trimming cost V 6 bases and J 2 bases; bases outside gene matches: 7. CDR3 sequence: CASRDRGYRNTEAFF. The CDR3 DNA is TGTGCCAGCAGGGACAGGGGATATCGAAACACTGAAGCTTTCTTT.

V gene TRBV3-1 (or the pseudogene TRBV3-2) combines with J gene TRBJ2-5; the match to TRBD1 covers 8 bases. The CDR3 has 14 residues. Germline V CDR1 and CDR2: LGHDT, YNNKEL (reference sequence). The ends lost 3 bases at V and 4 bases at J; junction bases unmatched: 4. CDR3 amino acids: CASSQAGQAETQYF. Here the CDR3 DNA reads TGTGCCAGCAGCCAGGCGGGACAGGCAGAGACCCAGTACTTC.

This clone was seen a handful of times. This sequence joins TRBV29-1 and TRBJ1-4; D ambiguous. The germline CDR1 and CDR2 sequences are SQVTM and ANQGSEA. The CDR3 totals 10 residues. Trimming took off 7 bases at V and 8 bases at J, with 8 bases between the two ends. This chain's CDR3 is CSGGEEKLFF. The CDR3 nucleotides read TGCAGCGGGGGAGAGGAAAAACTGTTTTTT.

The CDR3 DNA sequence: TGTGCCAGCAGCTTTCCCTCGGGGGGGCTAGACAATGAGCAGTTCTTC. It is translated as CASSFPSGGLDNEQFF. The gene calls are TRBV7-9 and TRBJ2-1; TRBD2 matches 8 bases. Trimming took 3 bases from V and 5 from J; bases not matched to a gene: 9. In germline, CDR1 is SEHNR, CDR2 FQNEAQ (reference sequence). The CDR3 sequence is 16 residues long.

The chain employs TRBV28 and TRBJ1-2; D uncertain. This CDR3 contains 11 residues. V dropped 4 bases and J dropped 5 bases, with 5 bases sitting between them. Germline CDR1 is MDHEN and CDR2 is SYDVKM. The CDR3, as DNA: TGTGCCAGCAGTTCGAGATATGGCTACACCTTC. Protein sequence: CASSSRYGYTF.

V is TRBV7-9 and J is TRBJ1-2, with D hard to call. CDR3 length equals 13 residues. V lost 7 bases and J 6 bases, leaving 15 bases between the germline ends. Germline V lookup: CDR1 SEHNR, CDR2 FQNEAQ (reference sequence). For the CDR3, the DNA is TGTGCCAGCACCCTGATGGTAGTAAATGGCTACACCTTC. It specifies CASTLMVVNGYTF.

J is TRBJ2-7 and V is TRBV27; D possibly corresponds to TRBD1 (5 bases). The CDR3 length is 13 residues. From germline, CDR1 is MNHEY and CDR2 SMNVEV (reference sequence). With 3 bases removed from V and 0 bases from J, the gap between germline ends came to 6 bases. CDR3: CASSLQGSYEQYF. In DNA, the CDR3 is TGTGCCAGCAGTTTGCAGGGCTCCTACGAGCAGTACTTC.

This clone showed up just once. CDR3 DNA sequence: TGCGCCAGCAGACAGGGGAATAATTCACCCCTCCACTTT. Protein sequence: CASRQGNNSPLHF. The chain employs TRBV5-1 and TRBJ1-6; 7 nucleotides agree with TRBD1. The junction had 1 base not matched to a gene; V was cut back by 5 bases and J by 5 bases. Germline V gives CDR1 SGHRS, CDR2 YFSETQ. The CDR3 is 13 amino acids. The whole variable domain, remainder taken from reference TRBV5-1 and TRBJ1-6, is KAGVTQTPRYLIKTRGQQVTLSCSPISGHRSVSWYQQTPGQGLQFLFEYFSETQRNKGNFPGRFSGRQFSNSRSEMNVSTLELGDSALYLCASRQGNNSPLHFGNGTRLTVT.

The chain couples TRBV28 to TRBJ2-7; D unclear. The CDR3 runs to 14 residues. V lost 3 bases, J lost 2 bases, and 11 bases lay in between. Germline lookup yields CDR1 MDHEN and CDR2 SYDVKM. This CDR3 is CASSFLAVPYEQYF. The CDR3 bases are TGTGCCAGCAGTTTTCTGGCAGTACCCTACGAGCAGTACTTC. Supplemented by reference TRBV28 and TRBJ2-7, the full variable domain reads DVKVTQSSRYLVKRTGEKVFLECVQDMDHENMFWYRQDPGLGLRLIYFSYDVKMKEKGDIPEGYSVSREKKERFSLILESASTNQTSMYLCASSFLAVPYEQYFGPGTRLTVT.

V and J are TRBV28 and TRBJ2-3; 10 bases are shared with TRBD2. Germline CDR1 and CDR2: MDHEN and SYDVKM. The trim removed 8 bases at V and 6 bases at J, leaving 14 bases unmatched. The CDR3 spans 16 residues. The CDR3 sequence: CASGTISSGSSDTQYF. CDR3 in DNA: TGTGCCAGCGGTACCATTTCTAGCGGGAGTTCGGATACGCAGTATTTT.

J is TRBJ2-1 and V is TRBV7-2; 13 nucleotides match TRBD2. This CDR3 has 15 amino acids. With V trimmed by 6 bases and J by 6 bases, 5 bases remained unmatched. Germline values: CDR1 SGHTA, CDR2 FQGNSA. In nucleotides, the CDR3 is TGTGCCAGCAGACTAGCGGGAGGGCCAAGCAATGAGCAGTTCTTC. Amino acids: CASRLAGGPSNEQFF.

The chain joins TRBV30 to TRBJ2-7, with 9 bases lining up with TRBD2. Unmatched junction bases numbered 15, after V lost 3 bases and J lost 6 bases. The germline gives CDR1 GTSNPN, CDR2 SVGIG (reference sequence). This CDR3 is built from 16 residues. CDR3 sequence: CAWRDRAAGGPCEQYF. The CDR3 DNA reads as TGTGCCTGGAGGGATCGTGCGGCGGGAGGGCCGTGCGAGCAGTACTTC.

This clone has more than one count but fewer than ten. V and J are TRBV28 and TRBJ2-6; 9 nucleotides line up with TRBD1. The V and J ends lost 5 bases and 5 bases, in that order; junction bases with no gene match: 4. This CDR3 spans 15 amino acids. Germline lookup yields CDR1 MDHEN and CDR2 SYDVKM. The CDR3 spells CASSTGGARANVLTF. CDR3 in DNA: TGTGCCAGCAGTACAGGGGGCGCAAGGGCCAACGTCCTGACTTTC. Complete variable domain (other parts from reference TRBV28 and TRBJ2-6): DVKVTQSSRYLVKRTGEKVFLECVQDMDHENMFWYRQDPGLGLRLIYFSYDVKMKEKGDIPEGYSVSREKKERFSLILESASTNQTSMYLCASSTGGARANVLTFGAGSRLTVL.

V usage is TRBV4-1 and J usage is TRBJ1-5; the D is unclear. The CDR3 contains 15 residues. CDR1 and CDR2 (germline): MGHRA, YSYEKL. Trimming left V 0 bases short and J 8 bases short, with 14 bases between. The CDR3 DNA reads as TGCGCCAGCAGCCAAGATGGAGGCACCTCAGAGCCCCAGCATTTT. Its translation: CASSQDGGTSEPQHF.

V is TRBV12-3 or TRBV12-4 and J is TRBJ1-1, with unresolved D. V gave up 3 bases and J gave up 2 bases, with 7 bases separating them. This CDR3 is built from 13 residues. DNA of the CDR3: TGTGCCAGCAGTTTGCAGGCCAACACTGAAGCTTTCTTT. Its protein product is CASSLQANTEAFF.

The chain employs TRBV7-9 and TRBJ2-3; no clear D. Trimming took off 2 bases at V and 1 base at J, with 7 bases between the two ends. The CDR3 extends over 14 amino acids. Germline-derived CDR1 and CDR2 are SEHNR and FQNEAQ (reference sequence). CDR3 loop: CASSLSTGTDTQYF. For the CDR3, the DNA is TGTGCCAGCAGCTTATCCACAGGCACAGATACGCAGTATTTT.

This clone was found once. The chain employs TRBV29-1 and TRBJ1-6; D not certain. V lost 6 bases and J 5 bases, leaving 11 bases between the germline ends. This CDR3 spans 13 amino acids. Per germline, CDR1 SQVTM and CDR2 ANQGSEA. CDR3 in amino acids: CSVRGRDNSPLHF. CDR3 nucleotides: TGCAGCGTACGAGGGCGGGATAATTCACCCCTCCACTTT.

This clone was picked up a small number of times. V is TRBV9 and J is TRBJ1-2; D not certain. Germline loops: CDR1 SGDLS, CDR2 YYNGEE. The CDR3 has 14 amino acids. Trimming took off 3 bases at V and 4 bases at J, with 13 bases between the two ends. The CDR3 here is CASSGDPEGYGYTF. The CDR3 DNA reads TGTGCCAGCAGCGGTGATCCGGAGGGCTATGGCTACACCTTC.